This T cell receptor (beta chain) was identified in a study of T cells in localized non-small cell lung cancer. General study findings and limits: Longer overall survival was linked to higher blood T cell density. There were a median 57 of the top 100 tumor clones appearing in adjacent lung. Measurement of T cell clonality placed uninvolved adjacent lung highest, above the level in tumor.

The CDR3 runs 13 residues. Germline V gives CDR1 MNHNS, CDR2 SASEGT. Unmatched junction bases numbered 3, after V lost 7 bases and J lost 1 base. The repertoire was sequenced with immunoSEQ multiplex PCR; TCRdb's copy has only in-frame clones and lacks some. Found here are about 25,000 clones, roughly 88% of them singletons; the top ten hold about 9.4%. Worth noting for this clone: The antigen remains undetermined.

The sequences come from peripheral blood mononuclear cells, collected before any cancer treatment. V is TRBV6-1 and J is TRBJ2-5; TRBD2 aligns across 7 bases. The sequence derives from a woman aged 35-75 years with stage III lung adenocarcinoma. Here the CDR3 DNA reads TGTGCCAGCAAAAGGACTAGCCAAGAGACCCAGTACTTC. Amino acid sequence: CASKRTSQETQYF.